This T cell receptor beta chain was captured in a study of TIL therapy for anti-PD-1-resistant metastatic lung cancer (dated by TCRdb to the early 2020s). For the study in its entirety: Tumors were collected before any PD-1/PD-L1 blockade, after which patients were given nivolumab, and patients who progressed were given lymphodepletion, an infusion of expanded TIL and IL-2. Most of the cohort had lung adenocarcinoma, including a few EGFR-mutant tumors and two ALK-rearranged tumors, and half of the patients were either current or former smokers. Across the cohort, whole-exome sequencing showed a median non-synonymous tumor mutation burden of approximately 1.5 mutations per megabase. Enrolled patients had a median age of about 50 years (range 38-75) and a median tumor PD-L1 proportion score of 6% to 6.5%. T cell receptor beta sequencing of tumor and peripheral blood was used to follow clonotypes across the tumor, the expanded TIL product and serial blood samples. Summary of the overall study and its limitations: Because the cohort was highly selected, with more treatment-naive, never-smoker and oncogene-addicted patients than is typical, generalizability is limited. The study protocol defined all tumor marker inferences as exploratory. Infused TIL clonotypes partially replaced the baseline peripheral repertoire then decayed over months, with no apparent association between persistence and response.

The time point label here, explained by the study, means: pre-treatment sample, taken before nivolumab and TIL therapy. Adults with stage 4 NSCLC were enrolled from late 2017 to early 2020 in a dual-center phase I trial. The samples were obtained from a phase I trial that was single-arm and open-label and tested tumor-infiltrating lymphocyte therapy combined with nivolumab in advanced non-small cell lung cancer. Blood mononuclear cells were isolated from EDTA tubes by Ficoll gradient and were snap-frozen as pellets, and DNA was extracted with a Qiagen mini-prep kit. Details on this clone: The specificity of this receptor is unknown. No qualities accompany the bases; no much larger clone lies one base away.

Reading from cysteine to phenylalanine, the CDR3 counts 15 amino acids. Solely the CDR3 DNA is kept, with 45 bases framed from the first base. The CDR1 and CDR2 encoded by the germline V gene (reference sequence) are SEHNR and FQNEAQ. V loses 0 bases of germline sequence and J loses 5 bases, and the interval between the two ends is 12 bases. The immunoSEQ v3 hsTCRB kit was used to amplify TCR beta CDR3 regions from genomic DNA through bias-controlled multiplex PCR. TCR libraries were sequenced on an Illumina NextSeq 500 to around 1.9 million read pairs for survey level or about 5-6.5 million for deep level. On the study's bioinformatics: V, D and J genes were assigned, non-productive sequences were removed, and clonality was reported by immunoSEQ Analyzer software. To compare repertoires between infused TIL and blood, productive Simpson clonality was used along with the Morisita overlap index of productive TRB rearrangements. Absolute clonotype counts in blood were estimated as lymphocyte count times CD3+ fraction times the clone's productive frequency. TCRdb retrieved this table from immuneACCESS and kept in-frame rearrangements only. Not all clones are present; in checked studies, unresolved V genes account for under half, and no reason is known for the remainder. That table gives V, J and clone size, and the DNA gave D and trimming. This sample lists about 21,000 clones; around 70% were detected once. Approximately 2% of the sample is taken by the ten largest.

The TCR was taken from a person between 25 and 80 years old with non-small cell lung cancer. The chain is assembled from TRBV7-9 and TRBJ2-3; the D gene is possibly TRBD1, with 8 bases matching. The sequenced sample was blood, obtained at baseline. The DNA sequence is TGTGCCAGCAGCTTAGCGACAGGGGAGGGAGATACGCAGTATTTT. This encodes CASSLATGEGDTQYF.